This TCR beta chain was sequenced in a study of vaccination effects on CD4 cells after COVID-19. Before any sequencing was done, the ViraFEST assay used viral peptide pools to expand antigen-specific CD4+ T cells. CD4+ T cell isolation took place after about nine days of culture. None of the vaccinated had previously contracted SARS-CoV-2, and their nucleocapsid antibodies tested negative. Days 3 and 7 saw half the medium replaced with IL-2 medium. Findings and caveats of the study: The study enrolled few convalescent patients and sampled no early post-infection timepoints. Whether induced by infection or by vaccine, clones showed marked clonal contraction late after vaccination.

Profiling relied on immunoSEQ multiplex PCR, and the TCRdb table lists in-frame clones only, not all of them. The sample lists some 31,000 clones, approximately 73% seen once, with around 25% in the top ten. Of note for this clone: Its antigen remains unidentified.

CDR1 SGDLS and CDR2 YYNGEE come from the germline V gene. The CDR3 contains 13 residues. V was shortened by 1 base and J by 2 bases, with 6 bases between the two germline ends. The sequencing here drew on CD4+ T cells from PBMCs cultured with HCoV-OC43 spike peptides, taken before COVID-19 vaccination. The subset: HCoV-OC43 spike overlapping peptide pool stimulation. This clonotype was sampled from a human donor who received a COVID-19 vaccine. The chain couples TRBV9 to TRBJ1-2, with unresolved D. CDR3 sequence: CASSVSTNYGYTF. The CDR3 coding sequence is TGTGCCAGCAGCGTATCCACGAACTATGGCTACACCTTC.